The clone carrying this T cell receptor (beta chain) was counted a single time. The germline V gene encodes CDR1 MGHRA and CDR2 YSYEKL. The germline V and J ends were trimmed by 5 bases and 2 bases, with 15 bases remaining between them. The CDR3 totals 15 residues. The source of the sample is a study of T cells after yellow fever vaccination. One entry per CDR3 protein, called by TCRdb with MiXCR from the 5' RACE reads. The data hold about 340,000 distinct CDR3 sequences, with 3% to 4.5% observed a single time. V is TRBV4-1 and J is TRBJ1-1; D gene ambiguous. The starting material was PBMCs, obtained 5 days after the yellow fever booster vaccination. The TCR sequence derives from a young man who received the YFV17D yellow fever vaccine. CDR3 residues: CASSEVGPPNTEAFF. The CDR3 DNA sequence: TGCGCCAGCAGCGAAGTCGGCCCACCTAACACTGAAGCTTTCTTT.